The text below deals with one T cell receptor (beta chain). These data belong to a study of cytomegalovirus exposure and HLA in healthy donors. Study background: The Caucasian-associated ancestry cluster contained 75% to 85% of the 398 genotyped donors.

The CDR3 sequence is 15 residues long. V lost 4 bases to trimming and J lost 4 bases, with 16 bases between them. Germline V gene sequence: CDR1 LGHNA, CDR2 YSLEER. Primers: 60 Vbeta forward and 13 Jbeta reverse. Sequencing used immunoSEQ multiplex PCR; TCRdb keeps in-frame clones, though not all of them. The sample holds roughly 100,000 clones, roughly 80% seen once. This sequence joins TRBV4-3 and TRBJ1-2, with D perhaps matching TRBD1 (5 bases). This TCR derives from a female donor in good health and CMV-seropositive. The sample taken for sequencing was PBMCs. The CDR3 DNA follows: TGCGCCAGCAGCCCCGGTCTACTCGGGGGCTATGGCTACACCTTC. Translating gives CASSPGLLGGYGYTF.